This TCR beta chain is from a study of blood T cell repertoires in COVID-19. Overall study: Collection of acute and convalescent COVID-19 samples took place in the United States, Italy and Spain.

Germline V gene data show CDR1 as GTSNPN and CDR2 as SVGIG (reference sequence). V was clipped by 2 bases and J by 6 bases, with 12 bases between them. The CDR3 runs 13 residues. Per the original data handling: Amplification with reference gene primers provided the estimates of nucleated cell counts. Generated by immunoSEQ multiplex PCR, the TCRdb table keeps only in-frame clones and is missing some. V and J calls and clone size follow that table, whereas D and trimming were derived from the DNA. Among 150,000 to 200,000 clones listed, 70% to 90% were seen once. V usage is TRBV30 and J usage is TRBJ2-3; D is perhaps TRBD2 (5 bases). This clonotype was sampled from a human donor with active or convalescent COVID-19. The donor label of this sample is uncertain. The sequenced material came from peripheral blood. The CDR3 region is CAWSRGPSDTQYF. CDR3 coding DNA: TGTGCCTGGAGTCGGGGTCCGTCGGATACGCAGTATTTT. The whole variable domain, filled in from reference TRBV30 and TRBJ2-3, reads SQTIHQWPATLVQPVGSPLSLECTVEGTSNPNLYWYRQAAGRGLQLLFYSVGIGQISSEVPQNLSASRPQDRQFILSSKKLLLSDSGFYLCAWSRGPSDTQYFGPGTRLTVL.